Listed here is a single T cell receptor (beta chain). Antigen specificity is unknown. The sample comes from a study of blood T cells in healthy people across ages. The authors ran a second PCR of 7 to 11 cycles using a sample-barcoded 5' primer and a J-beta primer mix. Each cDNA molecule, via a template-switch adaptor with 12 random nucleotides, was tagged. One entry per CDR3 protein results from TCRdb running MiXCR on the 5' RACE reads. Altogether approximately 1,000,000 distinct CDR3 sequences are present, more than 30% being singletons, with the ten largest covering less than 15%. The CDR3 is 15 residues long. The germline CDR1 and CDR2 sequences are SGDLS and YYNGEE. Deletions cut 0 bases from V and 3 bases from J, with 10 bases between. Whole-study results and caveats: There was no known CMV status for donors, so expanded clonotype changes were possibly confounded. One million T cells yielded diversity estimates that were considered underestimates.

The sequence was obtained from a man aged 18 to 29 in good health. The V and J genes are TRBV9 and TRBJ2-1; D is undetermined. The sequenced sample was blood. CDR3 coding DNA: TGTGCCAGCAGCGTAGTTATGGCAGACTACAATGAGCAGTTCTTC. It encodes CASSVVMADYNEQFF. Supplemented by reference TRBV9 and TRBJ2-1, the full variable domain reads DSGVTQTPKHLITATGQRVTLRCSPRSGDLSVYWYQQSLDQGLQFLIQYYNGEERAKGNILERFSAQQFPDLHSELNLSSLELGDSALYFCASSVVMADYNEQFFGPGTRLTVL.